Reported below is one T cell receptor beta chain. This sample is part of a study of T-cell reconstitution after alpha-beta-depleted transplantation in children. Unique molecular identifiers were used to barcode this TCRbeta library. From the PCR reads, TCRdb called clonotypes with MiXCR, one entry per CDR3 protein. The data contain about 640,000 distinct CDR3 sequences, around 17% of them singletons. Germline-derived CDR1 and CDR2 are DFQATT and SNEGSKA (reference sequence). The CDR3 has 15 amino acids. The gene calls are TRBV20-1 and TRBJ1-1, with D perhaps TRBD1 (5 bases). The starting material was PBMCs from the stem cell graft donor, obtained from the stem cell graft. The TCR originated in a human donor who donated a stem cell graft to a child with acute myeloid leukemia. In DNA form, the CDR3 reads TGCAGGGCCCCGGGGGACCGGGGTTTGAACACTGAAGCTTTCTTT. Protein: CRAPGDRGLNTEAFF.